Presented here are 16 T cell receptor beta chains from one specimen sequenced in a study of T cell repertoires in cytomegalovirus infection. TCRdb reanalysed the reads using MiXCR and keeps one entry per CDR3 protein. This table holds more than 650,000 distinct CDR3 sequences, 35% found once. Sequencing input: PBMCs. These receptors were obtained from a human donor in good health (CMV status not recorded). Some clones in this sample may be carry-over from other donors' samples.

The chain carries TRBV11-2 and TRBJ2-1; 9 bases are a match to TRBD1. This CDR3 contains 14 residues. Germline CDR1 and CDR2: SGHAT and FQNNGV. Trimming took 5 bases from V and 4 from J; bases not matched to a gene: 3. CDR3 sequence reads: CASSETGGYNEQFF. As DNA, the CDR3 is TGTGCCAGCAGCGAGACAGGGGGGTACAATGAGCAGTTCTTC.

This chain connects TRBV20-1 to TRBJ2-7, with TRBD2 matching over 7 bases. Trimming at V came to 2 bases and at J to 2 bases, leaving 6 bases not matched to a gene. Germline V CDR1 and CDR2: DFQATT, SNEGSKA (reference sequence). The CDR3 totals 14 residues. The CDR3 loop is CSARSPSGPYEQYF. The DNA of the CDR3 is TGCAGTGCTAGATCCCCTAGCGGACCCTACGAGCAGTACTTC.

The V call is TRBV11-1, the J call TRBJ1-1, with D possibly TRBD1 on 5 matching bases. Germline values: CDR1 SGHAT, CDR2 FQDESV (reference sequence). This CDR3 region has 13 residues. Trimming cost V 5 bases and J 4 bases, with 11 bases left between them. This CDR3 reads CASSPLDSTEAFF. For the CDR3, the DNA is TGTGCCAGCAGCCCCCTTGACAGCACTGAAGCTTTCTTT.

On this clonotype: Sequence at one end of the junction differs from germline and may be a read error. The V gene is TRBV10-3, the J gene TRBJ1-1; D ambiguous. The V gene's germline CDR1 is ENHRY and CDR2 SYGVKD. This CDR3 has 12 amino acids. CDR3 in amino acids: CVISETANEAFF. In DNA, the CDR3 is TGTGTCATCAGTGAGACGGCAAACGAAGCTTTCTTT.

The chain joins TRBV5-1 to TRBJ2-1; 7 nucleotides align to TRBD2. The CDR3 consists of 16 residues. The V and J ends lost 2 bases and 2 bases, in that order; junction bases with no gene match: 7. The germline CDR1 and CDR2 sequences are SGHRS and YFSETQ. This CDR3 is CASSFRVAGAYNEQFF. The DNA for the CDR3 is TGCGCCAGCAGCTTCCGGGTTGCGGGAGCCTACAATGAGCAGTTCTTC.

DNA of the CDR3: TGTGCCAGCAGCTTAAGTGCTAGGAGGGCGGAGACCCAGTACTTC. Its protein is CASSLSARRAETQYF. The rearrangement uses TRBV7-2 and TRBJ2-5; weak D call: TRBD2 (6 bases). The CDR3 has 15 amino acids. The germline V gene encodes CDR1 SGHTA and CDR2 FQGNSA. V lost 2 bases, J lost 5 bases, and 15 bases lay in between. The variable domain in full, completed from reference TRBV7-2 and TRBJ2-5, reads GAGVSQSPSNKVTEKGKDVELRCDPISGHTALYWYRQSLGQGLEFLIYFQGNSAPDKSGLPSDRFSAERTGGSVSTLTIQRTQQEDSAVYLCASSLSARRAETQYFGPGTRLLVL.

The CDR3 region is CASSRTGGGNYGYTF. The CDR3 DNA sequence: TGCGCCAGCAGCCGCACAGGGGGCGGGAACTATGGCTACACCTTC. The genes are TRBV4-1 and TRBJ1-2, with TRBD1 matching 9 bases. This CDR3 region has 15 residues. Germline values: CDR1 MGHRA, CDR2 YSYEKL. Trimming at V came to 4 bases and at J to 2 bases, leaving 5 bases not matched to a gene.

This clonotype was counted many times. The V call is TRBV6-1, the J call TRBJ1-6, with D unresolved. The germline V gene encodes CDR1 MNHNS and CDR2 SASEGT. The CDR3 loop spans 12 amino acids. V shed 4 bases and J shed 11 bases, with 9 bases lying between them. As DNA, the CDR3 is TGTGCCAGCAGTGTCCGGATCGCACCCCTCCACTTT. It specifies CASSVRIAPLHF.

This clonotype appeared many times. V is TRBV7-8 and J is TRBJ1-2, with TRBD1 matching 7 bases. With V trimmed by 1 base and J by 3 bases, 8 bases remained unmatched. Per germline, CDR1 SGHVS and CDR2 FQNEAQ. The CDR3 sequence is 16 residues long. In DNA, the CDR3 is TGTGCCAGCAGCTTAGTAGGGTTCAGGGGGGACTATGGCTACACCTTC. Translation: CASSLVGFRGDYGYTF.

J is TRBJ1-5 and V is TRBV7-2; 7 bases align to TRBD1. J was trimmed by 6 bases and V by 2 bases; bases with no gene match: 4. The CDR3 is made up of 14 amino acids. In germline, CDR1 is SGHTA, CDR2 FQGNSA. The CDR3 DNA reads as TGTGCCAGCAGCTTAACAGGGGTTGCTCAGCCCCAGCATTTT. Encoded protein: CASSLTGVAQPQHF.

V and J are TRBV4-2 and TRBJ2-5, with a possible D match to TRBD2 (5 bases). Per the germline V gene, CDR1 is LGHNA and CDR2 is YNFKEQ. The V and J ends lost 2 bases and 4 bases respectively, with 8 bases between them. This CDR3 has 13 amino acids. The CDR3 sequence: CASSQRSGETQYF. CDR3 in DNA: TGTGCCAGCAGCCAAAGGAGCGGAGAGACCCAGTACTTC.

The chain joins TRBV28 to TRBJ2-3, with D perhaps TRBD2 (7 bases). The CDR3 has 16 residues. The germline CDR1 and CDR2 sequences are MDHEN and SYDVKM. The V and J ends lost 5 bases and 4 bases respectively, with 19 bases between them. CDR3 in DNA: TGTGCCAGCAGTCCTCAGGGGCGGGGGACCGCAGATACGCAGTATTTT. Protein product: CASSPQGRGTADTQYF.

This clonotype has a count of ten or more. V usage is TRBV12-3 or TRBV12-4 and J usage is TRBJ1-6, with a possible D match to TRBD1 (5 bases). The V end was cut by 5 bases, the J end by 9 bases, with 14 bases between. CDR3 size: 14 residues. CDR3 DNA sequence: TGTGCCAGCAGTCCCGGGACTCACGGTTCACCCCTCCACTTT. This gives the protein CASSPGTHGSPLHF.

This clonotype was seen more than once but under ten times. The CDR3 reads CATSGTWTANYGYTF. The CDR3 coding sequence is TGTGCCACCAGTGGGACTTGGACGGCTAACTATGGCTACACCTTC. This chain uses TRBV24-1 with TRBJ1-2, with no clear D. There are 15 residues in the CDR3. Trimming took 5 bases from V and 0 from J, leaving 12 bases between them. In germline, CDR1 is KGHDR, CDR2 SFDVKD.

This clonotype was seen many times. The gene calls are TRBV12-3 or TRBV12-4 and TRBJ2-5, with 10 positions matching TRBD1. This CDR3 is 17 amino acids long. Germline trimming cut 6 bases from V and 2 bases from J; bases unmatched to any gene: 12. The CDR3 DNA is TGTGCCAGCAGCCCCACCCGGGACAGGGGAAATCAAGAGACCCAGTACTTC. It encodes CASSPTRDRGNQETQYF.

The chain is built from TRBV27 and TRBJ2-5; either TRBD1 or TRBD2 may supply D (5 bases each). The CDR3 consists of 14 residues. V lost 6 bases and J 5 bases, leaving 16 bases between the germline ends. Germline values: CDR1 MNHEY, CDR2 SMNVEV (reference sequence). CDR3 loop: CASRNGIWGETQYF. The CDR3 DNA is TGTGCCAGCAGGAACGGGATTTGGGGGGAGACCCAGTACTTC.